This T cell receptor (beta chain) came from a study of blood T cell repertoires in COVID-19. This table comes from immunoSEQ multiplex PCR, and its TCRdb copy is limited to in-frame clones, with some not included. The table lists some 220,000 clones, roughly 90% of them singletons. Germline loops: CDR1 SGHDT, CDR2 YYEEEE. The CDR3 is 14 residues long. The V end was cut by 2 bases, the J end by 5 bases, with 13 bases between. The chain is built from TRBV5-6 and TRBJ1-2, with a tentative D call TRBD1 (5 bases). Sequenced sample: PBMCs or T cells enriched from blood (not recorded which). This TCR was sampled from a woman aged 25-40 years who had recovered from COVID-19. The CDR3 DNA reads TGTGCCAGCAGCTTTGGCAGGGTGGCGTATGGCTACACCTTC. Protein: CASSFGRVAYGYTF.